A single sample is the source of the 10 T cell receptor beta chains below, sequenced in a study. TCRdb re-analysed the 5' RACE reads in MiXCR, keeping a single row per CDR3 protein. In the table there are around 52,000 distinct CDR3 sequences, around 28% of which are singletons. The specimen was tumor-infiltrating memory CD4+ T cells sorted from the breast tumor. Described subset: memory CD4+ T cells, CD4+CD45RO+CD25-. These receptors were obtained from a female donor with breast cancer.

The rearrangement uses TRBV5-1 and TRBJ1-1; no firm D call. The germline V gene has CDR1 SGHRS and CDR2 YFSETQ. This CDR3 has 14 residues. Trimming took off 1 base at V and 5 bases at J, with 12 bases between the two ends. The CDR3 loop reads CASSLTQTGTEAFF. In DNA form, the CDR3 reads TGCGCCAGCAGCTTGACCCAAACGGGTACTGAAGCTTTCTTT.

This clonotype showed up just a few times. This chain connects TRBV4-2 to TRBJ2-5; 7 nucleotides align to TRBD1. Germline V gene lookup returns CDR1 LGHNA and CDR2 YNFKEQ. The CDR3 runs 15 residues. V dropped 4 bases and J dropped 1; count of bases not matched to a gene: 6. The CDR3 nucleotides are TGTGCCAGCAGCCTTCAGGGGGATGGCCAAGAGACCCAGTACTTC. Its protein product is CASSLQGDGQETQYF.

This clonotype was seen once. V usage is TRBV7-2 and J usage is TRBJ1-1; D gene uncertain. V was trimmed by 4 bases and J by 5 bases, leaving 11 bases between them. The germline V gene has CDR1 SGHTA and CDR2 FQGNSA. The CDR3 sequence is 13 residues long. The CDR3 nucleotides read TGTGCCAGCAGCTCCCATTTATTGACTGAAGCTTTCTTT. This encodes CASSSHLLTEAFF. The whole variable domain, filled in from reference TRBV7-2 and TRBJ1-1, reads GAGVSQSPSNKVTEKGKDVELRCDPISGHTALYWYRQSLGQGLEFLIYFQGNSAPDKSGLPSDRFSAERTGGSVSTLTIQRTQQEDSAVYLCASSSHLLTEAFFGQGTRLTVV.

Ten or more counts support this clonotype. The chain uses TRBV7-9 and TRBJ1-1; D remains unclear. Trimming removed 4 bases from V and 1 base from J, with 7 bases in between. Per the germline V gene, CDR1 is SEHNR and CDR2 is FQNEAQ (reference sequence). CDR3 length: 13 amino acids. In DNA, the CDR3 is TGTGCCAGCAGCTCTCTCCAGAACACTGAAGCTTTCTTT. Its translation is CASSSLQNTEAFF. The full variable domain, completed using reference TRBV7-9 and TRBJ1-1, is DTGVSQNPRHKITKRGQNVTFRCDPISEHNRLYWYRQTLGQGPEFLTYFQNEAQLEKSRLLSDRFSAERPKGSFSTLEIQRTEQGDSAMYLCASSSLQNTEAFFGQGTRLTVV.

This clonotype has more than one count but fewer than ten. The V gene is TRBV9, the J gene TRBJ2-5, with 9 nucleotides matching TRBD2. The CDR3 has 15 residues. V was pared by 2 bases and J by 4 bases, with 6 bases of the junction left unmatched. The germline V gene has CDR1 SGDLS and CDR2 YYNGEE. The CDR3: CASSVSSGIPETQYF. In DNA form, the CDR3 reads TGTGCCAGCAGCGTTTCTAGCGGGATCCCAGAGACCCAGTACTTC. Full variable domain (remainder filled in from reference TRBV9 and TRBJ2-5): DSGVTQTPKHLITATGQRVTLRCSPRSGDLSVYWYQQSLDQGLQFLIQYYNGEERAKGNILERFSAQQFPDLHSELNLSSLELGDSALYFCASSVSSGIPETQYFGPGTRLLVL.

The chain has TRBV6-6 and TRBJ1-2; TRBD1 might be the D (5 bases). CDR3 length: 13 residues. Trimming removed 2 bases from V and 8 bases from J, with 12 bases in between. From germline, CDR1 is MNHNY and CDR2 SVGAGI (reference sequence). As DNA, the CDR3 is TGTGCCAGCAGTTACGGGGACCCCCCCGGCTACACCTTC. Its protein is CASSYGDPPGYTF.

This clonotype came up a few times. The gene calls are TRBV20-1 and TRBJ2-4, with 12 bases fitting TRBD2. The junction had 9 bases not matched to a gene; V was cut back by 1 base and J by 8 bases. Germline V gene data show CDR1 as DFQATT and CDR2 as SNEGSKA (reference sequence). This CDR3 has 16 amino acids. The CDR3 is CSARGGLAGRGDIQYF. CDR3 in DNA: TGCAGTGCTAGAGGAGGACTAGCGGGAAGAGGGGACATTCAGTACTTC.

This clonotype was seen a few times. CDR3 sequence reads: CASSRVGYYGYTF. DNA of the CDR3: TGTGCCAGTAGTAGGGTCGGATACTATGGCTACACCTTC. This chain connects TRBV19 to TRBJ1-2; no reliable D call. V was trimmed by 4 bases and J by 3 bases, leaving 9 bases between them. Germline V gene lookup returns CDR1 LNHDA and CDR2 SQIVND (reference sequence). This CDR3 spans 13 amino acids. The full variable domain, with the rest looked up from reference TRBV19 and TRBJ1-2, is DGGITQSPKYLFRKEGQNVTLSCEQNLNHDAMYWYRQDPGQGLRLIYYSQIVNDFQKGDIAEGYSVSREKKESFPLTVTSAQKNPTAFYLCASSRVGYYGYTFGSGTRLTVV.

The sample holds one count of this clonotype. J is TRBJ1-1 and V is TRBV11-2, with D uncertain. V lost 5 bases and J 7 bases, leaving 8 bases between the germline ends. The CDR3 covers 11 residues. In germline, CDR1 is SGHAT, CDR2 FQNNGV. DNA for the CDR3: TGTGCCAGCAGCCATATGGATGAAGCTTTCTTT. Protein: CASSHMDEAFF.

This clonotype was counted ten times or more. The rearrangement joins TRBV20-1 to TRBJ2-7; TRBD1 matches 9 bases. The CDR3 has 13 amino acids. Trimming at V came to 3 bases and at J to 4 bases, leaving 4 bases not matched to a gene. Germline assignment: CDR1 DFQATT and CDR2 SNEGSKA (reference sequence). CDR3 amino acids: CSASGDRVYEQYF. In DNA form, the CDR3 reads TGCAGTGCTAGTGGGGACAGGGTGTACGAGCAGTACTTC.